This TCR beta chain was sequenced during a study of T-cell memory formation after mild COVID-19. At the level of the study: Most TCR clusters belonged to a single donor. Study results and caveats: The study found balanced CD4/CD8 in clones contracting day 15 to 85 and a CD4+ lean in later expanders.

Libraries for TCRalpha and TCRbeta carried sample barcodes and unique molecular identifiers via 5'RACE. In TCRdb, the 5' RACE reads were re-called with MiXCR into one record per CDR3 protein. Among about 250,000 distinct CDR3 sequences listed, 16% were seen once. Note on this clonotype: Its antigen is unknown.

CDR3 size: 14 residues. Per germline, CDR1 MDHEN and CDR2 SYDVKM. V shed 6 bases and J shed 10 bases, with 16 bases lying between them. The chain recombines TRBV28 with TRBJ1-6, with D unresolved. The origin of this receptor is a man between 18 and 35 years old who had mild COVID-19 (a few samples of this study predate the infection). Cell type and time point are not known. Specimen: PBMCs or a T cell subset sorted from them (not recorded which). CDR3 protein: CASRPGSLASPLHF. In DNA form, the CDR3 reads TGTGCCAGCAGACCGGGTTCCCTTGCCTCACCCCTCCACTTT.